This entry lists 26 T cell receptor beta chains sequenced from one sample in a study of OX40 agonist ivuxolimab in advanced cancers. Clones were sequenced by immunoSEQ multiplex PCR, and TCRdb holds only the in-frame ones, with some missing. The sample lists tens of thousands of clones; 80% to 85% were seen once. Sequenced here: CD4+ or CD8+ T cells sorted from blood, sampled in a trial of the OX40 agonist ivuxolimab. The receptors were gathered from an adult with an advanced solid tumor such as melanoma, head and neck, liver or kidney cancer.

This clone was picked up a small number of times. The chain employs TRBV7-9 and TRBJ2-1; D uncertain. The CDR3 is made up of 16 amino acids. The V gene lost 6 bases and the J gene lost 8 bases, with 23 bases spanning the gap. Germline CDR1 reads SEHNR; CDR2 reads FQNEAQ (reference sequence). The CDR3 here is CASRPKGLLTLDEQFF. CDR3 DNA sequence: TGTGCCAGCAGGCCCAAAGGCCTCCTCACATTGGATGAGCAGTTCTTC. The full variable domain, with the rest looked up from reference TRBV7-9 and TRBJ2-1, is DTGVSQNPRHKITKRGQNVTFRCDPISEHNRLYWYRQTLGQGPEFLTYFQNEAQLEKSRLLSDRFSAERPKGSFSTLEIQRTEQGDSAMYLCASRPKGLLTLDEQFFGPGTRLTVL.

V is TRBV7-3 and J is TRBJ2-3; tentatively, D is TRBD2 (6 bases). Per the germline V gene, CDR1 is SGHTA and CDR2 is FQGTGA. This CDR3 region has 15 residues. V dropped 1 base and J dropped 5 bases, with 13 bases sitting between them. The DNA for the CDR3 is TGTGCCAGCAGCTTAATGGGACTGAGTGGAGATACGCAGTATTTT. Its protein is CASSLMGLSGDTQYF.

This chain's CDR3 is CASVRSGGHPDTQYF. In DNA, the CDR3 is TGTGCCAGCGTTAGGTCGGGGGGCCATCCAGATACGCAGTATTTT. This chain uses TRBV7-9 with TRBJ2-3, with D perhaps matching TRBD2 (7 bases). V lost 8 bases and J lost 4, with 19 bases in between. Looked up from germline, CDR1 is SEHNR and CDR2 is FQNEAQ (reference sequence). CDR3 length: 15 amino acids.

This clone was found once. The chain has TRBV20-1 and TRBJ2-7, with D unclear. Trimming stripped 4 bases from V and 4 bases from J, with 8 bases between. Germline V gene sequence: CDR1 DFQATT, CDR2 SNEGSKA (reference sequence). CDR3 length: 11 residues. The CDR3 bases are TGCAGTGCTATGGACGATTACGAGCAGTACTTC. It codes for CSAMDDYEQYF.

This chain connects TRBV10-3 to TRBJ1-5; 12 nucleotides agree with TRBD1. Germline loops: CDR1 ENHRY, CDR2 SYGVKD. The CDR3 contains 15 residues. The CDR3 region has the DNA TGTGAATTCCCGGGACAGGGGGCTAGGGGTCAGCCCCAGCATTTT. It specifies CEFPGQGARGQPQHF.

This clone was observed a handful of times. CDR3 nucleotides: TGTGCCAGCAGCTCACAGACAGAGTACACAGATACGCAGTATTTT. Translating it yields CASSSQTEYTDTQYF. The chain recombines TRBV5-4 with TRBJ2-3; a possible D gene is TRBD1 (5 bases). The germline gives CDR1 SGHNT, CDR2 YYREEE (reference sequence). The CDR3 has 15 amino acids. Trimming stripped 3 bases from V and 2 bases from J, with 13 bases between. Using reference TRBV5-4 and TRBJ2-3 for the parts outside the CDR3, the full variable domain is ETGVTQSPTHLIKTRGQQVTLRCSSQSGHNTVSWYQQALGQGPQFIFQYYREEENGRGNFPPRFSGLQFPNYSSELNVNALELDDSALYLCASSSQTEYTDTQYFGPGTRLTVL.

J is TRBJ1-4 and V is TRBV5-6, with 7 bases fitting TRBD1. Trimming took 5 bases from V and 5 from J; bases not matched to a gene: 15. The CDR3 covers 17 residues. Germline CDR1 and CDR2: SGHDT and YYEEEE. The chain's CDR3 is CASSSMRDRHINEKLFF. Here the CDR3 DNA reads TGTGCCAGCAGTTCTATGAGGGACAGACATATAAATGAAAAACTGTTTTTT.

The chain combines TRBV12-2 with TRBJ2-2; the table's TRBD2 call for D was not verified on the DNA. TRBV12-2 is recorded as a pseudogene. The CDR3 has 15 amino acids. This CDR3 reads CASRFGDSYAGELFF. Written as DNA, the CDR3 is TGTGCAAGTCGCTTCGGGGATAGCTACGCCGGGGAGCTGTTTTTT.

V gene TRBV7-2 combines with J gene TRBJ1-1; D is perhaps TRBD1 (5 bases). The V end was cut by 5 bases, the J end by 3 bases, with 19 bases between. CDR3 length: 16 residues. Germline V CDR1 and CDR2: SGHTA, FQGNSA. The CDR3 is CASSLSPGGVYTEAFF. In nucleotides, the CDR3 is TGTGCCAGCAGCCTCTCTCCGGGAGGGGTTTACACTGAAGCTTTCTTT.

The chain has TRBV18 and TRBJ1-1, with unresolved D. CDR3 length equals 15 residues. Germline CDR1 and CDR2: KGHSH and LQKENI. V was clipped by 1 base and J by 3 bases, with 12 bases between them. Here the CDR3 DNA reads TGTGCCAGCTCACCACAAACCCCGCGGGACACTGAAGCTTTCTTT. Protein sequence: CASSPQTPRDTEAFF.

Here the CDR3 DNA reads TGTGCCAGCAGATCCATAGGACAGGGCGAAGAGACCCAGTACTTC. The encoded protein is CASRSIGQGEETQYF. The chain recombines TRBV27 with TRBJ2-5; 8 bases are shared with TRBD1. V was pared by 6 bases and J by 3 bases, with 9 bases of the junction left unmatched. Germline V gene lookup returns CDR1 MNHEY and CDR2 SMNVEV (reference sequence). The CDR3 length is 15 residues.

The rearrangement joins TRBV5-1 to TRBJ1-3; D remains ambiguous. Germline V gene sequence: CDR1 SGHRS, CDR2 YFSETQ. The CDR3 contains 14 residues. V was cut by 4 bases and J by 4 bases, with 12 bases left in between. CDR3 DNA sequence: TGCGCCAGCAGCCCGACCGCGTCAGGAAACACCATATATTTT. This translates into CASSPTASGNTIYF. The whole variable domain, remainder taken from reference TRBV5-1 and TRBJ1-3, is KAGVTQTPRYLIKTRGQQVTLSCSPISGHRSVSWYQQTPGQGLQFLFEYFSETQRNKGNFPGRFSGRQFSNSRSEMNVSTLELGDSALYLCASSPTASGNTIYFGEGSWLTVV.

Notes on this clone: The junction departs from the called germline gene at one end, perhaps through a read error. The rearrangement uses TRBV29-1 and TRBJ1-2; D might be TRBD1 (5 bases). This CDR3 has 13 residues. Germline loops: CDR1 SQVTM, CDR2 ANQGSEA. The CDR3 protein is CSVEGRGTGGYTF. The CDR3 nucleotides read TGCAGCGTAGAAGGTCGGGGGACGGGCGGCTACACCTTC.

The rearrangement links TRBV7-9 to TRBJ2-5; 10 bases fit TRBD2. CDR1 is SEHNR and CDR2 is FQNEAQ in the germline V gene (reference sequence). The CDR3 has 17 amino acids. V was pared by 5 bases and J by 5 bases, with 14 bases of the junction left unmatched. The CDR3 region is CASSARRLAGVYETQYF. CDR3 bases: TGTGCCAGCAGCGCGAGGAGGCTAGCGGGAGTTTACGAGACCCAGTACTTC.

The chain has TRBV4-1 and TRBJ1-5; the D is unclear. V lost 2 bases and J 2 bases, leaving 10 bases between the germline ends. The CDR3 extends over 15 amino acids. Germline CDR1 MGHRA, CDR2 YSYEKL. The CDR3 sequence is CASSQPYGGNQPQHF. In DNA, the CDR3 is TGCGCCAGCAGCCAACCGTACGGGGGCAATCAGCCCCAGCATTTT.

This chain uses TRBV5-6 with TRBJ2-7; D not resolved. Germline CDR1 is SGHDT and CDR2 is YYEEEE. Trimming took off 0 bases at V and 1 base at J, with 8 bases between the two ends. The CDR3 is 14 amino acids. This CDR3 is CASSLVAGSYEQYF. The CDR3 nucleotides are TGTGCCAGCAGCTTGGTAGCCGGATCCTACGAGCAGTACTTC.

V usage is TRBV4-1 and J usage is TRBJ2-5; D ambiguous. The V end was cut by 0 bases, the J end by 9 bases, with 17 bases between. CDR1 MGHRA and CDR2 YSYEKL come from the germline V gene. The CDR3 extends over 15 amino acids. CDR3 region: CASSQDTAPADAQYF. The CDR3 region has the DNA TGCGCCAGCAGCCAAGACACAGCTCCCGCGGATGCCCAGTACTTC.

The V and J genes are TRBV2 and TRBJ1-5; D is unresolved. Germline CDR1 and CDR2: SNHLY and FYNNEI. The V gene lost 6 bases and the J gene lost 6 bases, with 9 bases spanning the gap. The CDR3 has 12 residues. In DNA, the CDR3 is TGTGCCAGCAGGGGAGAGGGTCAGCCCCAGCATTTT. This sequence encodes CASRGEGQPQHF.

This chain joins TRBV5-1 and TRBJ2-2; D unresolved. The ends were cut back, 0 bases at V and 3 bases at J, with 6 bases in the middle. The CDR3 has 14 amino acids. CDR1 and CDR2 (germline): SGHRS, YFSETQ. CDR3 coding DNA: TGCGCCAGCAGCTTGGAAACCTACACCGGGGAGCTGTTTTTT. This encodes CASSLETYTGELFF.

This chain joins TRBV29-1 and TRBJ1-6; perhaps TRBD1 as D (5 bases). V gave up 4 bases and J gave up 7 bases, with 11 bases separating them. The CDR3 spans 13 residues. Looked up from germline, CDR1 is SQVTM and CDR2 is ANQGSEA. CDR3 coding DNA: TGCAGCGTTGTTCTGGGACCCAATTCACCCCTCCACTTT. Translation: CSVVLGPNSPLHF.

This chain joins TRBV7-3 and TRBJ2-3, with D hard to call. Germline V gene data show CDR1 as SGHTA and CDR2 as FQGTGA. V dropped 0 bases and J dropped 3 bases, with 13 bases sitting between them. The CDR3 consists of 16 residues. Written as DNA, the CDR3 is TGTGCCAGCAGCTTAACTTCGCAGTTAGGAACAGATACGCAGTATTTT. It codes for CASSLTSQLGTDTQYF.

The V and J genes are TRBV20-1 and TRBJ2-7; no firm D call. The CDR3 has 11 residues. The germline V and J ends were trimmed by 3 bases and 0 bases, with 3 bases remaining between them. Germline assignment: CDR1 DFQATT and CDR2 SNEGSKA (reference sequence). The CDR3 DNA reads TGCAGTGCTAGTAACTCCTACGAGCAGTACTTC. Amino acids: CSASNSYEQYF.

The rearrangement links TRBV18 to TRBJ2-7, with D perhaps matching TRBD2 (5 bases). This CDR3 is 13 amino acids long. V was cut by 3 bases and J by 6 bases, with 12 bases left in between. Germline V gives CDR1 KGHSH, CDR2 LQKENI. The CDR3 loop is CASSPVNEGEQYF. CDR3 DNA sequence: TGTGCCAGCTCACCGGTTAATGAGGGCGAGCAGTACTTC.

This clone was counted a single time. J is TRBJ2-1 and V is TRBV5-4, with TRBD1 matching 8 bases. V shed 4 bases and J 4 bases; nucleotides not matched to a gene: 7. CDR1 SGHNT and CDR2 YYREEE come from the germline V gene (reference sequence). The CDR3 runs to 15 residues. The CDR3 here is CASSHRDRSYNEQFF. CDR3 DNA: TGTGCCAGCAGCCACCGGGACAGGAGTTACAATGAGCAGTTCTTC.

The CDR3 loop reads CASSQWQKEKAFF. Written as DNA, the CDR3 is TGCGCCAGCAGCCAGTGGCAGAAAGAGAAAGCTTTCTTT. The V gene is TRBV4-1, the J gene TRBJ1-1; D is ambiguous. The V and J ends lost 3 bases and 9 bases respectively, with 14 bases between them. CDR3 length: 13 amino acids. Germline V gene sequence: CDR1 MGHRA, CDR2 YSYEKL.

The rearrangement links TRBV19 to TRBJ1-2; D gene ambiguous. The V and J ends lost 6 bases and 3 bases respectively, with 14 bases between them. CDR3 length: 14 residues. In germline, CDR1 is LNHDA, CDR2 SQIVND (reference sequence). CDR3: CASSPLAADYGYTF. The CDR3 nucleotides read TGTGCCAGTAGCCCCCTGGCGGCGGACTATGGCTACACCTTC.